The 21 T cell receptor beta chains below all came from one sample that was sequenced in a study of blood T cell repertoires in COVID-19. Repertoires were generated with immunoSEQ multiplex PCR, while TCRdb's copy carries only in-frame clones and drops some. The repertoire includes roughly 32,000 clones, roughly 85% of them detected once, and approximately 45% sits in the top ten. Sequencing was performed on peripheral blood. The receptor source for this set is a man aged 55 to 69 with active or convalescent COVID-19.

CDR3 sequence: CASSQVSQGQETQYF. The DNA for the CDR3 is TGCGCCAGCAGCCAAGTTAGTCAGGGCCAAGAGACCCAGTACTTC. V is TRBV4-1 and J is TRBJ2-5, with D perhaps matching TRBD1 (5 bases). Germline CDR1 reads MGHRA; CDR2 reads YSYEKL. The CDR3 covers 15 residues. Trimming cost V 1 base and J 1 base, with 10 bases left between them.

This chain connects TRBV15 to TRBJ1-3; 7 positions match TRBD1. The length of the CDR3 is 16 residues. The ends lost 0 bases at V and 2 bases at J; junction bases unmatched: 4. CDR1 and CDR2 (germline): LNHNV, YYDKDF (reference sequence). In nucleotides, the CDR3 is TGTGCCACCAGCAGAGATAGACAGGGCACTGGAAACACCATATATTTT. Its protein is CATSRDRQGTGNTIYF.

The chain carries TRBV7-2 and TRBJ2-7, with D perhaps TRBD2 (6 bases). V lost 4 bases, J lost 4 bases, and 17 bases lay in between. Germline V lookup: CDR1 SGHTA, CDR2 FQGNSA. CDR3 length equals 15 residues. The CDR3 DNA reads as TGTGCCAGCAGCTCCTCTCTGGGAGGATCATACGAGCAGTACGTC. Its translation is CASSSSLGGSYEQYV.

The gene calls are TRBV19 and TRBJ2-2, with unresolved D. Between the trimmed V and J ends, which lost 4 bases and 0 bases, there was a span of 15 bases. Germline V lookup: CDR1 LNHDA, CDR2 SQIVND (reference sequence). This CDR3 is 17 amino acids long. DNA for the CDR3: TGTGCCAGTAGTACGTCAGGCTCGCCCTCGAACACCGGGGAGCTGTTTTTT. It translates to CASSTSGSPSNTGELFF. The full variable domain, with the rest looked up from reference TRBV19 and TRBJ2-2, is DGGITQSPKYLFRKEGQNVTLSCEQNLNHDAMYWYRQDPGQGLRLIYYSQIVNDFQKGDIAEGYSVSREKKESFPLTVTSAQKNPTAFYLCASSTSGSPSNTGELFFGEGSRLTVL.

The chain recombines TRBV6-6 with TRBJ1-1; D gene unclear. Trimming stripped 2 bases from V and 1 base from J, with 5 bases between. The germline V gene has CDR1 MNHNY and CDR2 SVGAGI (reference sequence). The CDR3 consists of 13 residues. CDR3 region: CASSYAKNTEAFF. The CDR3 bases are TGTGCCAGCAGTTACGCGAAGAACACTGAAGCTTTCTTT.

This clone was seen a handful of times. The chain recombines TRBV23-1 with TRBJ2-7; TRBD1 aligns across 8 bases. TRBV23-1 is marked as an open reading frame, function uncertain. The ends lost 3 bases at V and 5 bases at J; junction bases unmatched: 3. This CDR3 comprises 13 residues. CDR3 nucleotides: TGCGCCAGCAGTCATCCCAGGGGGCACGAGCAGTACGTC. Protein: CASSHPRGHEQYV.

This chain connects TRBV5-1 to TRBJ1-2; 10 positions match TRBD1. V shed 0 bases, J shed 2 bases, and the junction held 10 bases outside the gene matches. There are 18 residues in the CDR3. CDR1 is SGHRS and CDR2 is YFSETQ in the germline V gene. The CDR3 protein is CASSLEWDRGEGNYGYTF. CDR3 nucleotide sequence: TGCGCCAGCAGCTTGGAGTGGGACAGGGGAGAGGGAAACTATGGCTACACCTTC.

The genes are TRBV6-2 or TRBV6-3 and TRBJ1-5; D may be TRBD1 (5 bases). The CDR3 has 15 residues. The germline gives CDR1 MNHEY, CDR2 SVGEGT. Trimming removed 2 bases from V and 0 bases from J, with 8 bases in between. In DNA, the CDR3 is TGTGCCAGCAGTTACGGGGCGGTTAGCAATCAGCCCCAGCATTTT. Protein product: CASSYGAVSNQPQHF.

This chain links TRBV7-8 with TRBJ1-2; 8 bases line up with TRBD1. The V and J ends lost 7 bases and 8 bases, in that order; junction bases with no gene match: 15. Germline loops: CDR1 SGHVS, CDR2 FQNEAQ. The CDR3 is 15 amino acids. The CDR3 loop is CASKRRDRGNSGYTF. CDR3 bases: TGTGCCAGCAAACGCCGCGACAGGGGTAATAGCGGCTACACCTTC.

This chain connects TRBV6-5 to TRBJ1-1; D gene unclear. The CDR3 spans 13 residues. With 4 bases removed from V and 0 bases from J, the gap between germline ends came to 6 bases. In germline, CDR1 is MNHEY, CDR2 SVGAGI. The CDR3 loop reads CASSSSMNTEAFF. The CDR3 bases are TGTGCCAGCAGTTCGAGCATGAACACTGAAGCTTTCTTT.

The chain has TRBV30 and TRBJ1-5, with D possibly TRBD1 on 5 matching bases. V shed 0 bases and J shed 0 bases, with 9 bases lying between them. The CDR3 length is 15 residues. Germline CDR1 is GTSNPN and CDR2 is SVGIG (reference sequence). CDR3 sequence: CAWSVRGSSNQPQHF. DNA of the CDR3: TGTGCCTGGAGTGTAAGGGGCTCTAGCAATCAGCCCCAGCATTTT.

V and J are TRBV4-1 and TRBJ2-5, with 8 bases fitting TRBD2. The CDR3 runs 13 residues. Germline V gene sequence: CDR1 MGHRA, CDR2 YSYEKL. Losses at the gene ends were 6 bases for V and 4 bases for J; bases not matched to a gene: 4. The CDR3 sequence: CASSRTSRETQYF. The CDR3 nucleotides are TGCGCCAGCAGTAGGACTAGCCGAGAGACCCAGTACTTC.

This clone was seen once. The chain joins TRBV7-2 to TRBJ2-3; 10 positions agree with TRBD2. Germline V lookup: CDR1 SGHTA, CDR2 FQGNSA. V lost 3 bases to trimming and J lost 2 bases; unmatched junction nucleotides: 5. There are 16 residues in the CDR3. This chain's CDR3 is CASSFGAGGYTDTQYF. CDR3 coding DNA: TGTGCCAGCAGCTTTGGAGCGGGAGGGTACACAGATACGCAGTATTTT.

This clone was detected many times. The chain joins TRBV25-1 to TRBJ1-2; D call uncertain. The CDR3 has 13 residues. The germline V and J ends were trimmed by 8 bases and 2 bases, with 12 bases remaining between them. Germline loops: CDR1 MGHDK, CDR2 SYGVNS. In DNA form, the CDR3 reads TGTGCCAGCTCTCGGGGTACGAACTATGGCTACACCTTC. It encodes CASSRGTNYGYTF.

The chain combines TRBV19 with TRBJ2-1; TRBD2 agrees at 10 bases. Looked up from germline, CDR1 is LNHDA and CDR2 is SQIVND (reference sequence). Unmatched junction bases numbered 8, after V lost 2 bases and J lost 1 base. The CDR3 contains 18 residues. This CDR3 is CASSIFYNSGRSYNEQFF. CDR3 sequence (DNA): TGTGCCAGTAGTATATTTTACAATAGCGGGAGGTCCTACAATGAGCAGTTCTTC.

The gene calls are TRBV2 and TRBJ2-1; D is possibly TRBD1 (5 bases). Germline CDR1 is SNHLY and CDR2 is FYNNEI. V was cut by 2 bases and J by 12 bases, with 17 bases left in between. The CDR3 totals 14 residues. This CDR3 is CASSEILPGRGQFF. Here the CDR3 DNA reads TGTGCCAGCAGTGAAATTTTACCAGGAAGGGGGCAGTTCTTC.

This clone was seen just once. The chain combines TRBV28 with TRBJ1-6; TRBD1 aligns across 8 bases. Germline V gives CDR1 MDHEN, CDR2 SYDVKM. The CDR3 is 15 residues long. V lost 8 bases to trimming and J lost 7 bases; unmatched junction nucleotides: 10. As DNA, the CDR3 is TGTGCCAGCGGCTCCTTAAGGACAGGGAATTCACCCCTCCACTTT. It specifies CASGSLRTGNSPLHF.

The J gene is TRBJ1-5, the V gene TRBV6-5; TRBD1 is a possible D gene (5 bases). CDR3 length: 15 residues. From germline, CDR1 is MNHEY and CDR2 SVGAGI. Trimming shortened V by 6 bases and J by 5 bases, and 17 bases separated the two germline ends. In DNA form, the CDR3 reads TGTGCCAGCAGAGCGGGACCGCCTGGGGATCAGCCCCAGCATTTT. It yields the protein CASRAGPPGDQPQHF.

This sequence joins TRBV28 and TRBJ1-5, with 10 bases identical to TRBD1. This CDR3 comprises 15 residues. V was clipped by 5 bases and J by 6 bases; unmatched bases: 7. Per the germline V gene, CDR1 is MDHEN and CDR2 is SYDVKM. The CDR3 bases are TGTGCCAGCAGTCGCCAGACAGGGGGCGTTCAGCCCCAGCATTTT. Protein: CASSRQTGGVQPQHF.

This clone was picked up a small number of times. CDR3: CASSIGLAGDGELFF. CDR3 nucleotides: TGTGCCAGTAGTATCGGACTAGCGGGGGACGGGGAGCTGTTTTTT. The chain carries TRBV19 and TRBJ2-2; 13 positions match TRBD2. Germline CDR1 LNHDA, CDR2 SQIVND (reference sequence). The CDR3 runs to 15 residues. The trim removed 3 bases at V and 7 bases at J, leaving 2 bases unmatched. The entire variable domain, with the rest obtained from reference TRBV19 and TRBJ2-2, is as follows: DGGITQSPKYLFRKEGQNVTLSCEQNLNHDAMYWYRQDPGQGLRLIYYSQIVNDFQKGDIAEGYSVSREKKESFPLTVTSAQKNPTAFYLCASSIGLAGDGELFFGEGSRLTVL.

This chain connects TRBV28 to TRBJ1-5; 8 nucleotides agree with TRBD1. This CDR3 spans 15 amino acids. V lost 6 bases, J lost 3 bases, and 7 bases stayed unmatched. Looked up from germline, CDR1 is MDHEN and CDR2 is SYDVKM. The CDR3: CASSLGQVNNQPQHF. CDR3 bases: TGTGCCAGCAGCTTGGGACAGGTGAACAATCAGCCCCAGCATTTT.